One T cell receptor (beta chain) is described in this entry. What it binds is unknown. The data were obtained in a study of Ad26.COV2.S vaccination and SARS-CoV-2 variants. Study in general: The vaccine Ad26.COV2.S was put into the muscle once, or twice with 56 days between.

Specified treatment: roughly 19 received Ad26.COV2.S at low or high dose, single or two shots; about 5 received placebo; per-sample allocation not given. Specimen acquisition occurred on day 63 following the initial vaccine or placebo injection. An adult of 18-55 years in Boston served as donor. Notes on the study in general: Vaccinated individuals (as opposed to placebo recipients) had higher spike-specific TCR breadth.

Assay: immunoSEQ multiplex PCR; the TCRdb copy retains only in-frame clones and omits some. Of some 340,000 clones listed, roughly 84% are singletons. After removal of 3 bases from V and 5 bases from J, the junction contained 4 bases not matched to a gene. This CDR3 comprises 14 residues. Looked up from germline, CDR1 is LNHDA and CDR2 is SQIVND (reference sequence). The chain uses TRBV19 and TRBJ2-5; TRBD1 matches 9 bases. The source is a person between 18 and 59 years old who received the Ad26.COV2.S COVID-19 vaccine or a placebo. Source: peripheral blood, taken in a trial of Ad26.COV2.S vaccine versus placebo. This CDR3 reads CASSMGQGSETQYF. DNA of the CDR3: TGTGCCAGTAGTATGGGACAGGGTTCGGAGACCCAGTACTTC. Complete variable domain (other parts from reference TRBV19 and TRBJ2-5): DGGITQSPKYLFRKEGQNVTLSCEQNLNHDAMYWYRQDPGQGLRLIYYSQIVNDFQKGDIAEGYSVSREKKESFPLTVTSAQKNPTAFYLCASSMGQGSETQYFGPGTRLLVL.